This record concerns one T cell receptor (beta chain) sequence. The antigen this receptor binds is unknown. No qualities accompany the bases; no much larger clone lies one base away. The hyperthyroidism patients were between 18 and 65 years old and newly diagnosed, with a disease duration of less than 2 months. Exclusion was applied to patients with uncontrolled infections, other autoimmune diseases, pregnancy or lactation. Diagnoses relied on clinical symptoms, serum thyroxine and TRAb, thyroid ultrasound and orbital computed tomography. Blood from progressor patients was drawn when they were first diagnosed with hyperthyroidism, before any ophthalmopathy symptoms appeared. Ficoll-Paque density gradient centrifugation was used to isolate PBMCs from 8 to 10 ml of fresh peripheral blood. Progressor patients were defined as those initially diagnosed with Graves' hyperthyroidism in whom ophthalmopathy developed during follow-up. Total RNA was extracted with Trizol reagent, and quality was checked on an Agilent 2100 Bioanalyzer.

This sample was included in a study of T cells in Graves' hyperthyroidism and ophthalmopathy (dated by TCRdb to the late 2010s). Notes on the research overall: Peripheral blood was collected at initial diagnosis, before any treatment. To identify distinguishing TCR V-J signatures, a discovery cohort of about 100 patients was used, comprising fewer than 45 with Graves' ophthalmopathy and around 57 with stable Graves' hyperthyroidism. Prospective prediction of ophthalmopathy was tested in an independent validation cohort consisting of fewer than 20 hyperthyroidism patients and about 17 patients who later progressed to ophthalmopathy. The roughly 91 discovery patients were randomly divided into training and test sets at a 7:3 ratio. The study also compared thyroid tissue and blood T-cell repertoires from a handful of Graves' hyperthyroidism patients. After blood sampling, hyperthyroidism patients were treated with methimazole at a starting dose of 30 mg daily, and ophthalmopathy patients were treated with high-dose intravenous methylprednisolone. The paper describes TCR Vbeta CDR3 sequencing of about 140 peripheral blood samples, made up of 40 to 45 ophthalmopathy patients, 70 to 80 hyperthyroidism patients and roughly 17 progressor patients.

The TCR beta CDR3 regions were amplified from RNA transcripts. For the first round of RT-PCR on the TCR CDR3, the HTBI primer set was used together with the Qiagen OneStep RT-PCR kit. Libraries were constructed in a second round of multiplex PCR, after which size selection and purification were carried out. Sequencing of the libraries was done on an Illumina HiSeq2000 using paired-end 100 bp reads. For the original study's pipeline: Raw data were processed with SOAPnuke, discarding reads with adapters, uncalled bases, mean Phred below 15, or no exact constant-primer or identifier match. COPE v1.2.5 was used to merge the high-quality paired reads, and each unique nucleotide sequence was defined as a clonotype. MiTCR v1.1 was used to align clonotypes to the IMGT TRBV, TRBD and TRBJ reference segments. Only V-J combinations with frequency above 0.0001, covering approximately 99% of repertoires, were analysed. The TCS score was defined as the ratio of F50 (clonal expansion) to E x V (chaos), calculated using BLOSUM62-based TCRdist between CDR3 peptides within each V-J. Welch's t-statistics and random forest reduced 500 to 550 V-J features to around 14, which were used in a naive Bayes classifier (R e1071). TCRdb reprocessed the public reads (quality trimming at Q25 with fastp, clone calling with MiXCR) and kept in-frame beta chains. Rows are unified per CDR3 protein, each entry keeping the most common DNA and genes. Here the V and J calls rest on TCRdb's processing, not on the authors' analysis. This sample holds nearly 600,000 distinct CDR3 sequences; approximately 14% were observed only once. Of the sample, 5.8% falls within the top ten clones.

Study-wide findings and limitations: In validation, the model predicted progression to ophthalmopathy with 60% to 71% sensitivity and about 72% specificity, a median of approximately 6.5 months before onset. Most expanded thyroid clonotypes (frequency above 0.001) were also detected in blood, suggesting blood repertoires may reflect thyroid immune responses. Sample size was not statistically predetermined, and blinding of investigators to group allocation was not performed. A 13 V-J signature model separated ophthalmopathy from stable hyperthyroidism, with about 90% sensitivity and 81% to 83% specificity in cross-validation and 80%/75% in testing.

The clonotype originates from a woman aged 25 to 39 with Graves' hyperthyroidism that later progressed to Graves' ophthalmopathy. The sample taken for sequencing was blood.

The DNA sequence follows: TGCAGTGCTAGAGATGGACAGGCCTCGGGTTTGAACACTGAAGCTTTCTTT. It translates to CSARDGQASGLNTEAFF. The receptor chain draws on TRBV20-1 and TRBJ1-1; 7 central nucleotides agree with TRBD1. CDR1 and CDR2 (DFQATT, SNEGSKA) derive from the germline V gene (reference sequence). Measured from the cysteine to the phenylalanine, the CDR3 is 17 residues long. Only the CDR3 DNA is retained, 51 bases long and in frame from the first base. V trim: 0 bases; J trim: 0 bases; unmatched bases: 10.